This TCR beta chain was identified in a study of cytomegalovirus exposure and HLA in healthy donors. Study conclusions and caveats: Researchers counted 164 TCR beta chains as cytomegalovirus-associated. Three chains tied to CMV proved CMV antigen-specific in vitro.

Here immunoSEQ multiplex PCR was the method, and the copy in TCRdb shows in-frame clones only, minus some. The profile covers about 360,000 clones, with roughly 90% appearing a single time and under 0.95% taken by the ten largest. This clone was seen only a few times. Its antigen is unidentified. CDR3 length: 13 residues. The germline V gene encodes CDR1 SGHNT and CDR2 YYREEE (reference sequence). The germline V and J ends were trimmed by 5 bases and 1 base, with 9 bases remaining between them. The TCR was taken from a woman aged 18-30 years in good health and CMV-seronegative. The sequenced material came from PBMCs. The gene calls are TRBV5-4 and TRBJ1-1; tentatively, D is TRBD1 (6 bases). CDR3 coding DNA: TGTGCCAGCAGTTCGGGACAGAACACTGAAGCTTTCTTT. Amino acids: CASSSGQNTEAFF. The full variable domain, with the rest looked up from reference TRBV5-4 and TRBJ1-1, is ETGVTQSPTHLIKTRGQQVTLRCSSQSGHNTVSWYQQALGQGPQFIFQYYREEENGRGNFPPRFSGLQFPNYSSELNVNALELDDSALYLCASSSGQNTEAFFGQGTRLTVV.